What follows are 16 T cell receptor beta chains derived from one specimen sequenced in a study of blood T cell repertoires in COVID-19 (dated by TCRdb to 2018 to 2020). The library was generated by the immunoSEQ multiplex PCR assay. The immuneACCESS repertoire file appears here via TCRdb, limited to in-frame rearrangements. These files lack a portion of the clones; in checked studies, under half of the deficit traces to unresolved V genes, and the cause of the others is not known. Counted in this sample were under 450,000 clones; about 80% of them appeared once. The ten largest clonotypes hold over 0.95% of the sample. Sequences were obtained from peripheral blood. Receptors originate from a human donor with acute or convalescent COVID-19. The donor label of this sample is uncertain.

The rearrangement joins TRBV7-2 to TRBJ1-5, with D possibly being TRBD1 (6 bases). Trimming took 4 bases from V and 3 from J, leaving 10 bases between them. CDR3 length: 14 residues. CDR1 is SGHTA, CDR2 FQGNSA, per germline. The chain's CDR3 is CASSSGQYNQPQHF. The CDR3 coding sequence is TGTGCCAGCAGCTCCGGACAGTACAATCAGCCCCAGCATTTT.

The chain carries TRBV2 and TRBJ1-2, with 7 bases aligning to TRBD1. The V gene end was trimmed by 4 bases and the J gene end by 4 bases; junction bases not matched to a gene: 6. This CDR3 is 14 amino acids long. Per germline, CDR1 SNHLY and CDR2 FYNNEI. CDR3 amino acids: CASSVQGTAYGYTF. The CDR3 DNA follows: TGTGCCAGCAGTGTTCAGGGGACAGCCTATGGCTACACCTTC.

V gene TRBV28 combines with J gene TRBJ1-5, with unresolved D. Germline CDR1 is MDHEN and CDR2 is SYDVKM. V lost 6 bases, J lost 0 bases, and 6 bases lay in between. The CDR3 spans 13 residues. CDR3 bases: TGTGCCAGCAGCGGTGATAGCAATCAGCCCCAGCATTTT. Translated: CASSGDSNQPQHF. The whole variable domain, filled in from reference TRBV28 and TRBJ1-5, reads DVKVTQSSRYLVKRTGEKVFLECVQDMDHENMFWYRQDPGLGLRLIYFSYDVKMKEKGDIPEGYSVSREKKERFSLILESASTNQTSMYLCASSGDSNQPQHFGDGTRLSIL.

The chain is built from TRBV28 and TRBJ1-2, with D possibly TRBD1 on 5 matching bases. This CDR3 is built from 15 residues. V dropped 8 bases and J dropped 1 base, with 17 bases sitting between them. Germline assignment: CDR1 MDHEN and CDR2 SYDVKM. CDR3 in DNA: TGTGCCAGCTGCCTGGGGCAGGGAATTAACTATGGCTACACCTTC. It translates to CASCLGQGINYGYTF.

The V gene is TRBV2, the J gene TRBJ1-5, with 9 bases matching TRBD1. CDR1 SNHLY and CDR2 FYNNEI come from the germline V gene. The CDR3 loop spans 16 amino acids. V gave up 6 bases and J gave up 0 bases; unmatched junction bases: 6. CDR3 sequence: CASRLPGQGSNQPQHF. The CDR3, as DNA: TGTGCCAGCAGACTTCCGGGACAGGGTAGCAATCAGCCCCAGCATTTT.

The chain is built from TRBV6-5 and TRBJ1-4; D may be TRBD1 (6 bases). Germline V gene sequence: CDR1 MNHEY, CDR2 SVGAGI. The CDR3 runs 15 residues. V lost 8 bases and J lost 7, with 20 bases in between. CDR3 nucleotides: TGTGCCAGCCGAAGGCCCTCGGGACAAAGTGAAAAACTGTTTTTT. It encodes CASRRPSGQSEKLFF.

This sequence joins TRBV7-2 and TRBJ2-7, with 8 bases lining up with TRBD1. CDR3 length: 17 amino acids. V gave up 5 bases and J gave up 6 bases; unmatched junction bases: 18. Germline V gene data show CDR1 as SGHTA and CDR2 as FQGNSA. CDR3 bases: TGTGCCAGCAGCCCGCACCGGACAGGGAAGGGGCCCTTCGAGCAGTACTTC. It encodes CASSPHRTGKGPFEQYF.

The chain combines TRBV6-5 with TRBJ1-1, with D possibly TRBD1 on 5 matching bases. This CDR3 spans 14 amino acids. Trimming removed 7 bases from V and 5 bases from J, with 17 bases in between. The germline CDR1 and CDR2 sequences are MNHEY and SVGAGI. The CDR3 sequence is CASTLGRGGTEAFF. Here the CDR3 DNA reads TGTGCCAGCACCCTCGGACGGGGGGGAACTGAAGCTTTCTTT.

The CDR3 loop reads CASSPQGNYGYTF. CDR3 DNA sequence: TGTGCCAGCAGCCCACAGGGTAACTATGGCTACACCTTC. The chain links TRBV7-8 to TRBJ1-2; D is perhaps TRBD1 (6 bases). The CDR3 length is 13 residues. Trimming took off 5 bases at V and 1 base at J, with 8 bases between the two ends. CDR1 and CDR2 (germline): SGHVS, FQNEAQ.

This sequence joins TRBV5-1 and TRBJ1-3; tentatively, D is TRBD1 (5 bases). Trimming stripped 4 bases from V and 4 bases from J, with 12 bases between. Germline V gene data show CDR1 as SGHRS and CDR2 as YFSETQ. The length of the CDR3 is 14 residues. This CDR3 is CASSGRGGGNTIYF. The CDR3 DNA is TGCGCCAGCAGCGGGAGGGGAGGCGGAAACACCATATATTTT.

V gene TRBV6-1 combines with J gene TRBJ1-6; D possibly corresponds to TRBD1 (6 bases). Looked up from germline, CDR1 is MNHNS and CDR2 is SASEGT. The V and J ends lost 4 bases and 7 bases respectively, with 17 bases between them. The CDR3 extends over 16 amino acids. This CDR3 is CASSVGPTGINSPLHF. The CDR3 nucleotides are TGTGCCAGCAGTGTCGGACCCACAGGGATCAATTCACCCCTCCACTTT.

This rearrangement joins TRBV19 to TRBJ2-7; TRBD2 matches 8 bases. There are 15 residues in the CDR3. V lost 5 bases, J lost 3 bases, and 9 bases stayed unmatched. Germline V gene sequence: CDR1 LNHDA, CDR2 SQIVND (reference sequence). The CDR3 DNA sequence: TGTGCCAGTAGTTCTACCACGGCGGGGGGCTACGAGCAGTACTTC. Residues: CASSSTTAGGYEQYF. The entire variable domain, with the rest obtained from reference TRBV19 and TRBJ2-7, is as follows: DGGITQSPKYLFRKEGQNVTLSCEQNLNHDAMYWYRQDPGQGLRLIYYSQIVNDFQKGDIAEGYSVSREKKESFPLTVTSAQKNPTAFYLCASSSTTAGGYEQYFGPGTRLTVT.

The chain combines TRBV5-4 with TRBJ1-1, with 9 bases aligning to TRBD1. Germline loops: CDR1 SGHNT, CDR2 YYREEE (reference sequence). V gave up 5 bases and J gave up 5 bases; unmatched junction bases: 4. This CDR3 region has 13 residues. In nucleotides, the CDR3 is TGTGCCAGCAGACTAGACAGGGGGACTGAAGCTTTCTTT. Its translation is CASRLDRGTEAFF.

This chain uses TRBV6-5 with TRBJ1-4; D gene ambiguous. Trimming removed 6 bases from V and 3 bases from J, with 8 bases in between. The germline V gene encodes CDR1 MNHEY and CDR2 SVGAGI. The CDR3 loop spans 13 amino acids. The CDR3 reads CASSDTANEKLFF. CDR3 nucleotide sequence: TGTGCCAGCAGCGATACGGCTAATGAAAAACTGTTTTTT.

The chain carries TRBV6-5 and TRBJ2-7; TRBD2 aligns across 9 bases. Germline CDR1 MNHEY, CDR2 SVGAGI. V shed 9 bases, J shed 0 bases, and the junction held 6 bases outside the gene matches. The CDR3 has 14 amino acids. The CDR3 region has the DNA TGTGCCAGTAAAAATAGCGGGAGCTCCTACGAGCAGTACTTC. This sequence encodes CASKNSGSSYEQYF.

The CDR3 loop reads CSAEGDYTF. The CDR3 DNA reads as TGCAGCGCAGAAGGGGACTACACCTTC. The chain has TRBV29-1 and TRBJ1-2, with a possible D match to TRBD1 (5 bases). Between the trimmed V and J ends, which lost 7 bases and 10 bases, there was a span of 10 bases. In germline, CDR1 is SQVTM, CDR2 ANQGSEA. The CDR3 loop spans 9 amino acids.